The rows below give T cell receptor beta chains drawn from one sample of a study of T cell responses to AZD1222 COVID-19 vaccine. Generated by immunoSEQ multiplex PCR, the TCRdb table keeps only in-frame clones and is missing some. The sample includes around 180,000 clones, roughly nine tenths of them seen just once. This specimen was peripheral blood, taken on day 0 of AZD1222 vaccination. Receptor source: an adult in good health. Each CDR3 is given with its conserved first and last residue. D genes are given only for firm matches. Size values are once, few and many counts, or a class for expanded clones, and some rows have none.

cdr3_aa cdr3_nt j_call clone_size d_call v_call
CASSQGVSPNEQFF TGTGCCAGCAGCCAAGGGGTTTCCCCCAATGAGCAGTTCTTC TRBJ2-1 once NA TRBV13
CASSLDGPVTLHF TGTGCCAGCAGCTTGGACGGGCCCGTCACCCTCCACTTT TRBJ1-6 NA NA TRBV5-5
CASSPGGAGGRGNEQFF TGCGCCAGCAGCCCCGGAGGGGCGGGGGGGAGAGGAAATGAGCAGTTCTTC TRBJ2-1 once TRBD2 TRBV4-3
CAWSLALLGGGYTF TGTGCCTGGAGCCTCGCGTTGTTGGGAGGGGGCTACACCTTC TRBJ1-2 NA NA TRBV30
CASSPDGYGNGYTF TGCGCCAGCAGCCCAGACGGGTACGGGAATGGCTACACCTTC TRBJ1-2 NA NA TRBV4-3
CASSQGEGGTGNTIYF TGCGCCAGCAGCCAAGGGGAGGGGGGAACTGGAAACACCATATATTTT TRBJ1-3 NA NA TRBV4-1
CSVERPERGNEQFF TGCAGCGTTGAAAGGCCGGAGCGGGGCAATGAGCAGTTCTTC TRBJ2-1 NA TRBD2 TRBV29-1
CASSASDRVETQYF TGTGCCAGCAGTGCCTCGGACAGGGTTGAGACCCAGTACTTC TRBJ2-5 NA TRBD1 TRBV25-1
CASSTRDREADTQYF TGTGCCAGCTCAACCCGGGACAGGGAAGCAGATACGCAGTATTTT TRBJ2-3 NA TRBD1 TRBV18
CASSHGTGNADTQYF TGCGCCAGCAGCCACGGGACAGGGAACGCAGATACGCAGTATTTT TRBJ2-3 NA TRBD1 TRBV4-3
CASSRWGETQYF TGTGCCAGCTCCCGGTGGGGGGAGACCCAGTACTTC TRBJ2-5 once NA TRBV3-1/TRBV3-2
CASSAGHSYEQYF TGTGCCAGCAGCGCGGGACACTCCTACGAGCAGTACTTC TRBJ2-7 NA NA TRBV6-5
CASRRGATGGMGQPQHF TGTGCCAGTAGAAGAGGGGCGACAGGGGGCATGGGGCAGCCCCAGCATTTT TRBJ1-5 NA TRBD1 TRBV19
CASQQGLVGYTF TGTGCCAGCCAGCAGGGCCTGGTTGGCTACACCTTC TRBJ1-2 NA NA TRBV5-5
CASSYGQGGREQYF TGTGCCAGCAGTTACGGGCAGGGAGGGCGCGAGCAGTACTTC TRBJ2-7 NA TRBD2 TRBV6-5
CASSPRRGPHEQYF TGTGCCAGCAGTCCGCGGAGAGGGCCCCACGAGCAGTACTTC TRBJ2-7 NA NA TRBV2
CASSLGHGNYGYTF TGTGCCAGCAGCCTGGGACACGGTAACTATGGCTACACCTTC TRBJ1-2 NA NA TRBV7-8
CASSLGGTGSEKLFF TGTGCCAGCAGCTTGGGGGGGACAGGGAGCGAAAAACTGTTTTTT TRBJ1-4 NA TRBD1 TRBV7-9
CASSVVGTSGGAVLFF TGTGCCAGCAGCGTAGTGGGGACTAGCGGGGGGGCCGTGCTGTTTTTT TRBJ2-2 NA TRBD2 TRBV9
CASSSLGREWGETQYF TGTGCCAGCAGTTCCCTTGGTAGGGAATGGGGAGAGACCCAGTACTTC TRBJ2-5 NA NA TRBV6-2/TRBV6-3
CASRGQGGWNEQFF TGTGCCAGCAGGGGACAGGGGGGGTGGAATGAGCAGTTCTTC TRBJ2-1 NA TRBD1 TRBV2
CASSPTGGSYEQYF TGTGCCAGTAGTCCGACAGGGGGTTCCTACGAGCAGTACTTC TRBJ2-7 once TRBD1 TRBV19
CASSQDQGNGNQPQHF TGTGCCAGCAGCCAAGATCAGGGTAATGGCAATCAGCCCCAGCATTTT TRBJ1-5 NA NA TRBV3-1/TRBV3-2
CASSPDWGSYNEQFF TGTGCCAGCTCACCCGATTGGGGCTCCTACAATGAGCAGTTCTTC TRBJ2-1 NA NA TRBV18
CATLADTQYF TGTGCCACCTTGGCTGATACGCAGTATTTT TRBJ2-3 once NA TRBV19
CARPGIRFQPQHF TGCGCCCGTCCAGGGATAAGATTTCAGCCCCAGCATTTT TRBJ1-5 NA NA TRBV4-3
CASSLRGGPLHF TGTGCCAGCAGTTTACGGGGGGGACCCCTCCACTTT TRBJ1-6 once NA TRBV12-3/TRBV12-4
CATSRVVGTEPGNTIYF TGTGCCACCAGCAGAGTTGTGGGGACAGAGCCTGGAAACACCATATATTTT TRBJ1-3 few TRBD1 TRBV15
CASSLVSGRSRELFF TGCGCCAGCAGCTTGGTTAGCGGGAGGAGCCGGGAGCTGTTTTTT TRBJ2-2 NA TRBD2 TRBV5-1
CASHTPSSGANVLTF TGTGCCAGCCATACCCCCTCCTCTGGGGCCAACGTCCTGACTTTC TRBJ2-6 NA NA TRBV19
CASRGPGDYEQYF TGTGCCAGCAGGGGACCGGGGGACTACGAGCAGTACTTC TRBJ2-7 NA NA TRBV6-5
CASSHGEGGQPQHF TGTGCCAGCAGCCACGGGGAGGGTGGTCAGCCCCAGCATTTT TRBJ1-5 NA NA TRBV6-2/TRBV6-3
CASSPPGGDEQFF TGTGCCAGCAGCCCCCCCGGGGGGGATGAGCAGTTCTTC TRBJ2-1 few TRBD2 TRBV7-3
CASSLNRVEAFF TGTGCCAGCAGCTTGAACAGGGTTGAAGCTTTCTTT TRBJ1-1 NA NA TRBV5-8
CASSQGNSPLHF TGTGCCAGCAGCCAAGGTAATTCACCCCTCCACTTT TRBJ1-6 NA NA TRBV3-1/TRBV3-2